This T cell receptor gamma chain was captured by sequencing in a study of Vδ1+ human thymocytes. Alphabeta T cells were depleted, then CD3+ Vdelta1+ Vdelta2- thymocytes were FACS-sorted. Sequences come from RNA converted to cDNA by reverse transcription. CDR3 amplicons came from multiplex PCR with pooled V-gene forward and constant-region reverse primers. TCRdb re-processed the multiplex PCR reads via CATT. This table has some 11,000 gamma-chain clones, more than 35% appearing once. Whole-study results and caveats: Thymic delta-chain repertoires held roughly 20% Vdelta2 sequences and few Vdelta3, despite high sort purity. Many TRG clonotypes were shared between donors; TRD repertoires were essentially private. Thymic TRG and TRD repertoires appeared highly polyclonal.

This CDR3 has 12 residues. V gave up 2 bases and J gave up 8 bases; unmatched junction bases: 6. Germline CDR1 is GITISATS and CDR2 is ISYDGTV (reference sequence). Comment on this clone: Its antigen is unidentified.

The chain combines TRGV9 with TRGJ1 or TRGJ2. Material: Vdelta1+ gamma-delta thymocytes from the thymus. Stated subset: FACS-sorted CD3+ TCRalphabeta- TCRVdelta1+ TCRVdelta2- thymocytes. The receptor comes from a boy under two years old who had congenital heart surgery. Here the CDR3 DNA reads TGTGCCTTGTGGGAGGCGTCGCATAAGAAACTCTTT. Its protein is CALWEASHKKLF.